This T cell receptor (beta chain) was recorded in a study of blood T cell repertoires in COVID-19. V was pared by 8 bases and J by 1 base, with 15 bases between. Germline values: CDR1 SNHLY, CDR2 FYNNEI. CDR3 length equals 16 residues. Profiling relied on immunoSEQ multiplex PCR, and the TCRdb table lists in-frame clones only, not all of them. The sample shows some 330,000 clones, over 85% of them seen only once. Sequencing input: peripheral blood. The V gene is TRBV2, the J gene TRBJ2-6, with TRBD2 as a possible D gene (6 bases). The sequence came from a woman aged 25 to 39 with COVID-19, enrolled during active disease. CDR3 region: CASGRAGTSGANVLTF. As DNA, the CDR3 is TGTGCCAGCGGCAGGGCGGGGACTTCTGGGGCCAACGTCCTGACTTTC.